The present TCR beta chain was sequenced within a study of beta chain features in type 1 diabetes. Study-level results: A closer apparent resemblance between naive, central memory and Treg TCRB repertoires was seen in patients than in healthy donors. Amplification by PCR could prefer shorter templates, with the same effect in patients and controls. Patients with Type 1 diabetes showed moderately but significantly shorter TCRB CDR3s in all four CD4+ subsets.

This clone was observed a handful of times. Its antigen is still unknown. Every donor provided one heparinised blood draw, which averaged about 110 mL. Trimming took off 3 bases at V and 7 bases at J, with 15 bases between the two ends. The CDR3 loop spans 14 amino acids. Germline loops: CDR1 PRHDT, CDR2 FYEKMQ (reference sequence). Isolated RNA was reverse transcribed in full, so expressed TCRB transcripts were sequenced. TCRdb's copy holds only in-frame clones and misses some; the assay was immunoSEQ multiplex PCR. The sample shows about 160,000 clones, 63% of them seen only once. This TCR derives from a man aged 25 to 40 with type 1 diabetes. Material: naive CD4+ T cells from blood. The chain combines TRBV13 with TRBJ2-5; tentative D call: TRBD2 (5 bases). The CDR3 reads CASSFEGMAGTQYF. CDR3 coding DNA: TGTGCCAGCAGCTTCGAAGGCATGGCGGGGACCCAGTACTTC.